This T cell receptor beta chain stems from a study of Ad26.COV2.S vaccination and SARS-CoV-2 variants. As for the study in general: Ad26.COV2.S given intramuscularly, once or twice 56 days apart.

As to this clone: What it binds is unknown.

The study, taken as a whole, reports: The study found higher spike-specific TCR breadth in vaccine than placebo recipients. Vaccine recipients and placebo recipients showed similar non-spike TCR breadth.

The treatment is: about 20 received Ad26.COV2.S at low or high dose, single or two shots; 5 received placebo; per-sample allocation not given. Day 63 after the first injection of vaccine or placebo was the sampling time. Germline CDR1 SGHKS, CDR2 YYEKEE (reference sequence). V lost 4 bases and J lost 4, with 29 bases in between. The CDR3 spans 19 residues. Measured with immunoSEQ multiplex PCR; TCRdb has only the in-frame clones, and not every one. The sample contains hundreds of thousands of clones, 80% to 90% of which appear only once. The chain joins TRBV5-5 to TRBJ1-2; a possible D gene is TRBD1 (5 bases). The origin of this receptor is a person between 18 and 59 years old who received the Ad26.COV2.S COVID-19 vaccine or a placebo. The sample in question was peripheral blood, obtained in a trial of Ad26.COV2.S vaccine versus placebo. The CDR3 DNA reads TGTGCCAGCAGCGCCTCTGGATCAGCCGGGGCGCTCAACCTCTATGGCTACACCTTC. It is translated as CASSASGSAGALNLYGYTF.